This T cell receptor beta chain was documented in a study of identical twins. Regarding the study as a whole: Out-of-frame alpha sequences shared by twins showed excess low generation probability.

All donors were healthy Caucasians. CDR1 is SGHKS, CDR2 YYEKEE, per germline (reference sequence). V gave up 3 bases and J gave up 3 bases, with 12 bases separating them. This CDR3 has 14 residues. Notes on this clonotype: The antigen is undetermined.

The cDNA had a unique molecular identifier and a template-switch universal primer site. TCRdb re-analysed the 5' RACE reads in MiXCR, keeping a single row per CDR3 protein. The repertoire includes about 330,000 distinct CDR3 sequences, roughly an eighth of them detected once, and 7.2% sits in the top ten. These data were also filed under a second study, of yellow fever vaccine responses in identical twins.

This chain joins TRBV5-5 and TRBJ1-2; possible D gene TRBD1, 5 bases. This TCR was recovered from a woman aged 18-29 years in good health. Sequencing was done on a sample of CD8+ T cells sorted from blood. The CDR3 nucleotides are TGTGCCAGCAGCTCGGACCCAGGGTACTATGGCTACACCTTC. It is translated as CASSSDPGYYGYTF.